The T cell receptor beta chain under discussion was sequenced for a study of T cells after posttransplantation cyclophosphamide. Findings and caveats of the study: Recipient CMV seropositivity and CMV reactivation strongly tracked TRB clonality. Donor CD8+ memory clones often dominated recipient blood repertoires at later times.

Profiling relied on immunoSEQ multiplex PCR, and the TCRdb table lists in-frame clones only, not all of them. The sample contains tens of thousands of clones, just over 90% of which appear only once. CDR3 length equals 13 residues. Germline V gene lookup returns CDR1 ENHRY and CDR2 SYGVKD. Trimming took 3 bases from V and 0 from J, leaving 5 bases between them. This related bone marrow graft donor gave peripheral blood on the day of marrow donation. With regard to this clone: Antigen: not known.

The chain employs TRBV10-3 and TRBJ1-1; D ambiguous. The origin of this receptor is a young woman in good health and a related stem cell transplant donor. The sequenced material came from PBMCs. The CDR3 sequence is CAISETLNTEAFF. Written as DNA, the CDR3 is TGTGCCATCAGTGAAACCCTGAACACTGAAGCTTTCTTT.